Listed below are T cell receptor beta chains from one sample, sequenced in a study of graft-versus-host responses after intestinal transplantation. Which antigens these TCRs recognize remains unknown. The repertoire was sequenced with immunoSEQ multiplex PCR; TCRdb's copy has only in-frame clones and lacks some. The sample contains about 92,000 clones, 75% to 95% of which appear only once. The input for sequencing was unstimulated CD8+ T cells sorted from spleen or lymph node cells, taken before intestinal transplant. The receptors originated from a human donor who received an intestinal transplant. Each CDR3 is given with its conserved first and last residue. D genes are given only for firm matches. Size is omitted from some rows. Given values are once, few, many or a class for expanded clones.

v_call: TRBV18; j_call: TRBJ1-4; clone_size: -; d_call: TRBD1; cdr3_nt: TGTGCCAGCTCACCGGTCGGGACAGGGGGTGAAAAACTGTTTTTT; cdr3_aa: CASSPVGTGGEKLFF
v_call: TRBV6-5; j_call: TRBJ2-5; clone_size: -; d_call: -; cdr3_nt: TGTGCCAGCAGTTCCTCAGGGGCACAAGAGACCCAGTACTTC; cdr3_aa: CASSSSGAQETQYF
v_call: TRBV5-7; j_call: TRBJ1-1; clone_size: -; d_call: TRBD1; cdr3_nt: TGTGCCAGCAGCCCCCCCGACAGGGAGTCTGAAGCTTTCTTT; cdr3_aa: CASSPPDRESEAFF
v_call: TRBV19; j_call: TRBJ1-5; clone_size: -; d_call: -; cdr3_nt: TGTGCCACTCAGGCTGGGGATAGCAATCAGCCCCAGCATTTT; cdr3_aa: CATQAGDSNQPQHF
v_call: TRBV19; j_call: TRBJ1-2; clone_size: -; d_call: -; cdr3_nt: TGTGCCAGTAGTCCTGGTACAACTGAGTCGATTTATGGCTACACCTTC; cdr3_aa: CASSPGTTESIYGYTF
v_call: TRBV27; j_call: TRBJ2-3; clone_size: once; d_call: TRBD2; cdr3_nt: TGTGCCAGCAGTTTACGGCAGGGAGGGTCAGATACGCAGTATTTT; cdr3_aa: CASSLRQGGSDTQYF
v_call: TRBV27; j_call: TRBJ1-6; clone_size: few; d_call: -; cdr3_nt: TGTGCCAGCAGTTCAATCGGACAGACTGAGAATTCACCCCTCCACTTT; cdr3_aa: CASSSIGQTENSPLHF
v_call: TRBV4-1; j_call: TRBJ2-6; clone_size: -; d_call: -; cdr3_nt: TGCGCCAGCAGCCTAGAGGGCGTTGGGGCCAACGTCCTGACTTTC; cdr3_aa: CASSLEGVGANVLTF
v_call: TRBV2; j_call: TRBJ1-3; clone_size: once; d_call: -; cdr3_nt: TGTGCCAGTATGGACGGGGCCTCTGGAAACACCATATATTTT; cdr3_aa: CASMDGASGNTIYF
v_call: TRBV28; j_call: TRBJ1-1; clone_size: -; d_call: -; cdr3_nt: TGTGCCAGCCGACAAGAGCGAGGCTATTATCGAGCTTTCTTT; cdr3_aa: CASRQERGYYRAFF
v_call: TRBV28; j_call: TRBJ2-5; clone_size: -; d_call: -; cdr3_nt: TGTGCCAGCAATTTCACAGGCCGGGGAGTAAAGACCCAGTACTTC; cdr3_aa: CASNFTGRGVKTQYF
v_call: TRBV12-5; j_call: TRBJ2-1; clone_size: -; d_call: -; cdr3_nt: TGTGCTAGTGGTTTGAGGGAGCTTAATGAGCAGTTCTTC; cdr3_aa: CASGLRELNEQFF
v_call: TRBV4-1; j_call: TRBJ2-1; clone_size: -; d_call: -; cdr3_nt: TGCGCCAGCAGCCACTTCAATGAGCAGTTCTTC; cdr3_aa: CASSHFNEQFF
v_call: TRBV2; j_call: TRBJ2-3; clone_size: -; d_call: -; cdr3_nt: TGTGCCAGCAGTGTCCCCCTGGGGGGCGGGGACACAGATACGCAGTATTTT; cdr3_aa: CASSVPLGGGDTDTQYF
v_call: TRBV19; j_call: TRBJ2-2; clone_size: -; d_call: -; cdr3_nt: TGTGCCAGTAGTATGGTCCCCGGGGAGCTGTTTTTT; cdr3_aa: CASSMVPGELFF
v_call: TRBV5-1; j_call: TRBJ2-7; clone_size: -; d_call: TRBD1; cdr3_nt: TGCGCCAGCAGCTCCTCCGTGGACAGGGTCCACGAGCAGTACTTC; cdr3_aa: CASSSSVDRVHEQYF
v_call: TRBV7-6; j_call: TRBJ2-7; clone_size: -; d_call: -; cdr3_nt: TGTGCCAGCAGCTTTGGCGAGACACCGTACGAGCAGTACTTC; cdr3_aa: CASSFGETPYEQYF
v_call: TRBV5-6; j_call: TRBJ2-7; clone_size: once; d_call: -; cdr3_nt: TGTGCCAGCAGCTTAGGGGGAACCTACGAGCAGTACTTT; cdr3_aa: CASSLGGTYEQYF
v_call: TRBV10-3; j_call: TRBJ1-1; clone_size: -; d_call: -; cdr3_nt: TGTGCCATCAGTGATTGGCGAACTGAAGCTTTCTTT; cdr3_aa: CAISDWRTEAFF
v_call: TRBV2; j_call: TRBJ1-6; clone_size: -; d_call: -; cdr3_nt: TGTGCCAGCAGTGAAGGGAGGGGGGAAAATTCACCCCTCCACTTT; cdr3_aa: CASSEGRGENSPLHF
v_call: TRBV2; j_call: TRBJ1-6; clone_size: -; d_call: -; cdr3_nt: TGTGCCAGCAGTGAAAGTCCAGCTAGGTATTCACCCCTCCACTTT; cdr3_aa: CASSESPARYSPLHF
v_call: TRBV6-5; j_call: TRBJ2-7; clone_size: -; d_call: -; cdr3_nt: TGTGCCAGCAGTCCGGGACCGACAACCCTCTACGAGCAGTACTTC; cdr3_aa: CASSPGPTTLYEQYF